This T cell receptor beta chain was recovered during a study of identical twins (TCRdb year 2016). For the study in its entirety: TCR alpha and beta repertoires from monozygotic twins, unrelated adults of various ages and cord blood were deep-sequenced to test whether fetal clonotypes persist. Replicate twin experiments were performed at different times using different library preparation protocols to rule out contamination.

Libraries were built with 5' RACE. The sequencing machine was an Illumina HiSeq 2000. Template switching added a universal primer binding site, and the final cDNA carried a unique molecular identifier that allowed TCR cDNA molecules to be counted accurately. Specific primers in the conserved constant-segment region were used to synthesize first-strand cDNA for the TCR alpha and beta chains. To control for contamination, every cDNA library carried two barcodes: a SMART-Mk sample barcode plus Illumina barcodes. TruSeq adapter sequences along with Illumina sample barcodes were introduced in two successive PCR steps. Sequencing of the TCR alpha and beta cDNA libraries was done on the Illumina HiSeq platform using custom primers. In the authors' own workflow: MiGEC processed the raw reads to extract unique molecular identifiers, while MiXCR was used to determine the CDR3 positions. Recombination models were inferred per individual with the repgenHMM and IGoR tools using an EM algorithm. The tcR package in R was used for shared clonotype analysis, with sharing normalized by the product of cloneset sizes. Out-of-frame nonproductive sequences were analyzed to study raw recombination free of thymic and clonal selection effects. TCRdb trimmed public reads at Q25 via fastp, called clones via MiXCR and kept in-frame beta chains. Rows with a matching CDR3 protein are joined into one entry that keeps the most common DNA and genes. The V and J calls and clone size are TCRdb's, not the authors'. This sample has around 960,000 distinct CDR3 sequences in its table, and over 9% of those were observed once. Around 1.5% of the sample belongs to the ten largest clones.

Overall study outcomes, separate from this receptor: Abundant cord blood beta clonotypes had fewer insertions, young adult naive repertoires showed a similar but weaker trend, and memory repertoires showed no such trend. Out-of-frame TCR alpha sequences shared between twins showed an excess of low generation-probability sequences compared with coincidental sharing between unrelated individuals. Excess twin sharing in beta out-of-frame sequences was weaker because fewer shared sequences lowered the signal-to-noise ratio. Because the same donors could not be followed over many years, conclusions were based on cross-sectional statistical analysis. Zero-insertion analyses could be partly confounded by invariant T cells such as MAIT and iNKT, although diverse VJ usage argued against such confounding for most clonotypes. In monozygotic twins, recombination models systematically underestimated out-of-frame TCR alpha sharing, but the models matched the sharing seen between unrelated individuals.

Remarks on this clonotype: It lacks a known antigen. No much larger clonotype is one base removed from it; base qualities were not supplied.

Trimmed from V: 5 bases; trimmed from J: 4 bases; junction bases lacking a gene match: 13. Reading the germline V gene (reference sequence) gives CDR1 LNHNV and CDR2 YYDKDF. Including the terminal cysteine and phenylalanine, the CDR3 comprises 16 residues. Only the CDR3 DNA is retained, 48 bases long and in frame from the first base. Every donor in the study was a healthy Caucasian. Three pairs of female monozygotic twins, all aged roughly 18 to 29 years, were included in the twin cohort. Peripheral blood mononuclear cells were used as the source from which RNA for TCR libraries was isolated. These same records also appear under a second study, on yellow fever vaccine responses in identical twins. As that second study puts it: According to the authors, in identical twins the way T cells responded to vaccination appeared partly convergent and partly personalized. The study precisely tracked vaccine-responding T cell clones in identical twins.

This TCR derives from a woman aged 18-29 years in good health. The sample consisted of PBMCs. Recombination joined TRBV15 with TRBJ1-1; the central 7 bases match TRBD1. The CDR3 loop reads CATSRGEGAPITEAFF. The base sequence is TGTGCCACCAGCCGAGGGGAGGGGGCCCCGATCACTGAAGCTTTCTTT.